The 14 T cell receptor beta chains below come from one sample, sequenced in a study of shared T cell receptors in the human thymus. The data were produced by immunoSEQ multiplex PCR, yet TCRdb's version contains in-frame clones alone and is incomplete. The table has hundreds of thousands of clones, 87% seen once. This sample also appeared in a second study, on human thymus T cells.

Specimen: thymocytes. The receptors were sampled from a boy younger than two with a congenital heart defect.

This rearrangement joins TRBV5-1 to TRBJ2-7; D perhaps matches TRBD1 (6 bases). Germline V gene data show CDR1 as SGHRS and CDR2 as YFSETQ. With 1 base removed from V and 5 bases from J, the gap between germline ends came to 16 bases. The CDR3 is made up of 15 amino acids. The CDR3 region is CASSLFPQGWDEQYF. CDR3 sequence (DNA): TGCGCCAGCAGCTTGTTCCCCCAGGGGTGGGACGAGCAGTACTTC. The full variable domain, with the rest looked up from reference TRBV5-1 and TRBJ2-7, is KAGVTQTPRYLIKTRGQQVTLSCSPISGHRSVSWYQQTPGQGLQFLFEYFSETQRNKGNFPGRFSGRQFSNSRSEMNVSTLELGDSALYLCASSLFPQGWDEQYFGPGTRLTVT.

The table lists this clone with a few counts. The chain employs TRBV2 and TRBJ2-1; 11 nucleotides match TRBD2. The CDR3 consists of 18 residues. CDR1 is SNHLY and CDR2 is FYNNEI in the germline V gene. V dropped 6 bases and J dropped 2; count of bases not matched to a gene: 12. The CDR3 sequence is CASRILPGLADTYNEQFF. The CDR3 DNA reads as TGTGCCAGCAGAATACTCCCGGGACTAGCGGACACCTACAATGAGCAGTTCTTC.

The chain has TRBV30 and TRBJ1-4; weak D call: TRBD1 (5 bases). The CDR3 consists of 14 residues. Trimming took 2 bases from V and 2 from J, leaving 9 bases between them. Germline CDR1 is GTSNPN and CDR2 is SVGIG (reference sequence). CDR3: CAWSIGGTNEKLFF. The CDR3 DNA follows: TGTGCCTGGAGTATTGGGGGGACTAATGAAAAACTGTTTTTT. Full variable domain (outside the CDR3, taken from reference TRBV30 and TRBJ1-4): SQTIHQWPATLVQPVGSPLSLECTVEGTSNPNLYWYRQAAGRGLQLLFYSVGIGQISSEVPQNLSASRPQDRQFILSSKKLLLSDSGFYLCAWSIGGTNEKLFFGSGTQLSVL.

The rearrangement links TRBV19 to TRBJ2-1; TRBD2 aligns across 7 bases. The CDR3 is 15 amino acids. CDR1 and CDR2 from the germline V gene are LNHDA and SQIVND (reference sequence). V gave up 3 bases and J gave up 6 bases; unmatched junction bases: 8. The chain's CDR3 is CASSIAAGVPNEQFF. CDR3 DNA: TGTGCCAGTAGTATCGCGGCGGGGGTCCCCAATGAGCAGTTCTTC. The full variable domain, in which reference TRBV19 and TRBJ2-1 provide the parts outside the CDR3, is DGGITQSPKYLFRKEGQNVTLSCEQNLNHDAMYWYRQDPGQGLRLIYYSQIVNDFQKGDIAEGYSVSREKKESFPLTVTSAQKNPTAFYLCASSIAAGVPNEQFFGPGTRLTVL.

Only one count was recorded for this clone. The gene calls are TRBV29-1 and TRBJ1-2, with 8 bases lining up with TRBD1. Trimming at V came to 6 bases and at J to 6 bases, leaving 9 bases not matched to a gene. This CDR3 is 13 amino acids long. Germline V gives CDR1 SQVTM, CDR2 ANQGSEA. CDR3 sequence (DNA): TGCAGCGTCGCGATGACAGGGGTGAATGGCTACACCTTC. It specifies CSVAMTGVNGYTF. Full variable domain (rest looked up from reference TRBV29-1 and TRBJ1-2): SAVISQKPSRDICQRGTSLTIQCQVDSQVTMMFWYRQQPGQSLTLIATANQGSEATYESGFVIDKFPISRPNLTFSTLTVSNMSPEDSSIYLCSVAMTGVNGYTFGSGTRLTVV.

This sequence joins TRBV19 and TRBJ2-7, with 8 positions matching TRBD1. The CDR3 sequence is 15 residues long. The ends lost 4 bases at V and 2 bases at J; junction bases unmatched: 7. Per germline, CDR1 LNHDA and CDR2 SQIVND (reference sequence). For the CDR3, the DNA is TGTGCCAGTAGTAAAGGGACAGGTAAGGCCTACGAGCAGTACTTC. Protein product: CASSKGTGKAYEQYF.

DNA of the CDR3: TGTGCCAGCAGTCCTATCTCTCTCACTGAAGCTTTCTTT. It translates to CASSPISLTEAFF. The genes are TRBV27 and TRBJ1-1; D unclear. The germline CDR1 and CDR2 sequences are MNHEY and SMNVEV (reference sequence). This CDR3 spans 13 amino acids. V lost 5 bases, J lost 4 bases, and 11 bases lay in between.

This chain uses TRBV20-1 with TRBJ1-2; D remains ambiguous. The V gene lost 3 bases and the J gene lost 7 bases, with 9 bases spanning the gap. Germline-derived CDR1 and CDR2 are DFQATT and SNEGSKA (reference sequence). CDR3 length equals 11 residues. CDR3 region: CSARTSPGYTF. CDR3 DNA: TGCAGTGCTAGGACAAGTCCTGGCTACACCTTC.

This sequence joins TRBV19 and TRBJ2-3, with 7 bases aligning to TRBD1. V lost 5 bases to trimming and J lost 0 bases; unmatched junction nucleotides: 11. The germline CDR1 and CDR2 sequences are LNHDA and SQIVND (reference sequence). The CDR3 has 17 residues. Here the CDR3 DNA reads TGTGCCAGTAGTTCAGGGACAGATCAAGCTAGCACAGATACGCAGTATTTT. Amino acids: CASSSGTDQASTDTQYF.

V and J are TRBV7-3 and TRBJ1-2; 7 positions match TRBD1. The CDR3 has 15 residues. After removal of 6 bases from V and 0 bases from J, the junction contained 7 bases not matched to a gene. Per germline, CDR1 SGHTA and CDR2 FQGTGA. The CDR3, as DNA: TGTGCCAGCAGGGGCCACGGGACAGCTAACTATGGCTACACCTTC. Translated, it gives CASRGHGTANYGYTF.

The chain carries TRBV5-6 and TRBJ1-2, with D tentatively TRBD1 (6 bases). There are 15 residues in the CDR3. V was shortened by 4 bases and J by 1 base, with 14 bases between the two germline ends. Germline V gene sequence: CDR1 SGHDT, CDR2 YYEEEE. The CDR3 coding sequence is TGTGCCAGCAGCCCGCGCCCACAGGGTAACTATGGCTACACCTTC. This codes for CASSPRPQGNYGYTF.

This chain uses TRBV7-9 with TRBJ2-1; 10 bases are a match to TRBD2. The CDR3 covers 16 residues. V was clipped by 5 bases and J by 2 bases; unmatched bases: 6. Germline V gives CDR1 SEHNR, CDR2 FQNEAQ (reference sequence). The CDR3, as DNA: TGTGCCAGCAGCCCACCTGGACTAGCGGCCTACAATGAGCAGTTCTTC. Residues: CASSPPGLAAYNEQFF. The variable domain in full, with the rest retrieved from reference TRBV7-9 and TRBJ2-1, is DTGVSQNPRHKITKRGQNVTFRCDPISEHNRLYWYRQTLGQGPEFLTYFQNEAQLEKSRLLSDRFSAERPKGSFSTLEIQRTEQGDSAMYLCASSPPGLAAYNEQFFGPGTRLTVL.

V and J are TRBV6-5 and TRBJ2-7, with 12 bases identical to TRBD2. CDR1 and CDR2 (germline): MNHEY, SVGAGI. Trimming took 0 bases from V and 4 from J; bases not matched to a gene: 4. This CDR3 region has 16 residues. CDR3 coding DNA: TGTGCCAGCAGTTACTCCCGGACTAGCGGGACATACGAGCAGTACTTC. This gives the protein CASSYSRTSGTYEQYF.

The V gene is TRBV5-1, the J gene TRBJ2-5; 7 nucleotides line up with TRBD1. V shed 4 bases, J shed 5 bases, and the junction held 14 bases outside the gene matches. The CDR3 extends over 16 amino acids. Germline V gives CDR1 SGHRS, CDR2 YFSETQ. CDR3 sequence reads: CASSLGAGGMEETQYF. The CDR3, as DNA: TGCGCCAGCAGCCTTGGGGCAGGGGGAATGGAGGAGACCCAGTACTTC.